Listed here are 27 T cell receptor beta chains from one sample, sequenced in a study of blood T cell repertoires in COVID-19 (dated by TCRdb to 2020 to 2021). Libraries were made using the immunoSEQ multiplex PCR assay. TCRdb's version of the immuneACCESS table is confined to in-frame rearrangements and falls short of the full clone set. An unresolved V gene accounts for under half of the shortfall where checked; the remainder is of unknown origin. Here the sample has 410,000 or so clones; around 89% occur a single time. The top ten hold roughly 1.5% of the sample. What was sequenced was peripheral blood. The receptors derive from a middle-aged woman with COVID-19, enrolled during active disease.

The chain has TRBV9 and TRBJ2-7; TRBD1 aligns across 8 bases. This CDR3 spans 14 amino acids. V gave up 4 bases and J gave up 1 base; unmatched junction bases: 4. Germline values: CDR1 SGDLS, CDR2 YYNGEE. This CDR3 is CASSIGTGSYEQYF. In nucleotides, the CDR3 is TGTGCCAGCAGCATCGGGACAGGATCCTACGAGCAGTACTTC. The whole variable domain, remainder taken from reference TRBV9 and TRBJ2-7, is DSGVTQTPKHLITATGQRVTLRCSPRSGDLSVYWYQQSLDQGLQFLIQYYNGEERAKGNILERFSAQQFPDLHSELNLSSLELGDSALYFCASSIGTGSYEQYFGPGTRLTVT.

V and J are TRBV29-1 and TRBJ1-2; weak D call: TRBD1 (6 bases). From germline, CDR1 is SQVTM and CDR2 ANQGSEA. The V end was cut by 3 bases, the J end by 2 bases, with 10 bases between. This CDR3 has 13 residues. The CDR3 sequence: CSVERGQNYGYTF. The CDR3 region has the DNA TGCAGCGTTGAGCGGGGGCAGAACTATGGCTACACCTTC.

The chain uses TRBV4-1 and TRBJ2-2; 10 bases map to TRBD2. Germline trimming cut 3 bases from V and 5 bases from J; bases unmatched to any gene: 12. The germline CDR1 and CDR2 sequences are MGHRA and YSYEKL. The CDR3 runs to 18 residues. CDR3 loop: CASSQRAAGGPRTGELFF. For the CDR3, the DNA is TGCGCCAGCAGCCAGAGAGCAGCGGGAGGGCCCCGTACCGGGGAGCTGTTTTTT.

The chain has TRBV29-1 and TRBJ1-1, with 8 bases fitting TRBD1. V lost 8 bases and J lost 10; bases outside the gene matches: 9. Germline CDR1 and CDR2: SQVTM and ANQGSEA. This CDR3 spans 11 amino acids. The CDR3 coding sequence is TGCAGCTTAACGACAGGGGCGCTAGCTTTCTTT. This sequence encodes CSLTTGALAFF.

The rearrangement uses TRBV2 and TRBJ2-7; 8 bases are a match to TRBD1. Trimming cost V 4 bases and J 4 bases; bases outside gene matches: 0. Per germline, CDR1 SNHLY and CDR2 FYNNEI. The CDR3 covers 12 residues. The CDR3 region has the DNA TGTGCCAGCAGTGGGGACAGGTACGAGCAGTACTTC. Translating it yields CASSGDRYEQYF.

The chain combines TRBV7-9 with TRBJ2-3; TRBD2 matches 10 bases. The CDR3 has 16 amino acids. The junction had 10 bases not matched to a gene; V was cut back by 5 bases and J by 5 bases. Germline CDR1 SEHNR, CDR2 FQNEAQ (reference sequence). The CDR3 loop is CASSPGLASEGDTQYF. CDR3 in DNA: TGTGCCAGCAGCCCGGGACTAGCGAGTGAAGGAGATACGCAGTATTTT.

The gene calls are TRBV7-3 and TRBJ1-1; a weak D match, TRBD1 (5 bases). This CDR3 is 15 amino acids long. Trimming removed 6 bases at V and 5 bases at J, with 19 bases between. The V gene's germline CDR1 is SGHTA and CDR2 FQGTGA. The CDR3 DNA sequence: TGTGCCAGCAGTTTTTACGACAGAAGAAGGACTGAAGCTTTCTTT. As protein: CASSFYDRRRTEAFF.

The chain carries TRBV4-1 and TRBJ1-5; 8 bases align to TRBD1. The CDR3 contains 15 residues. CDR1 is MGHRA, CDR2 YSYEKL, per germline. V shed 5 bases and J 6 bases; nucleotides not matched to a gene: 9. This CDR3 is CASSDADRGGQPQHF. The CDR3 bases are TGCGCCAGCAGCGACGCAGACAGGGGTGGTCAGCCCCAGCATTTT.

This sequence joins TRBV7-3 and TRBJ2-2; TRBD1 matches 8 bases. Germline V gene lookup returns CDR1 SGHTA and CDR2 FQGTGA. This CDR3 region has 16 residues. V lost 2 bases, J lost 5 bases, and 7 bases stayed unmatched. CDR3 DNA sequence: TGTGCCAGCAGCTTATCCCCAGGGGGCGTAACCGGGGAGCTGTTTTTT. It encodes CASSLSPGGVTGELFF.

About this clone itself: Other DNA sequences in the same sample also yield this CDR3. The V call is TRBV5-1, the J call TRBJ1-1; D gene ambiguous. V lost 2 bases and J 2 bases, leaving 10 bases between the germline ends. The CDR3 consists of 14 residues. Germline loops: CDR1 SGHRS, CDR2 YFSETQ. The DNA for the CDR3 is TGCGCCAGCAGCTTTGCCACAGTCAACACTGAAGCTTTCTTT. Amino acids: CASSFATVNTEAFF.

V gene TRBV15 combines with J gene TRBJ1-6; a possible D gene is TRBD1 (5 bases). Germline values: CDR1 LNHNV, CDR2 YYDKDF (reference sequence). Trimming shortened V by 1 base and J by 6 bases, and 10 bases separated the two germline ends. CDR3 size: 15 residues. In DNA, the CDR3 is TGTGCCACCAGCAGAGGTGTCAGGGCTAATTCACCCCTCCACTTT. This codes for CATSRGVRANSPLHF. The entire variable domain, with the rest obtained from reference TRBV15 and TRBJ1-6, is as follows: DAMVIQNPRYQVTQFGKPVTLSCSQTLNHNVMYWYQQKSSQAPKLLFHYYDKDFNNEADTPDNFQSRRPNTSFCFLDIRSPGLGDTAMYLCATSRGVRANSPLHFGNGTRLTVT.

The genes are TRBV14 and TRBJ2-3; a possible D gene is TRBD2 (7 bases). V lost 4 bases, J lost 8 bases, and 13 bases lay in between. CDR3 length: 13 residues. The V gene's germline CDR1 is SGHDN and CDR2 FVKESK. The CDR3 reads CASSLLGGATQYF. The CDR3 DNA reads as TGTGCCAGCAGCCTCCTGGGGGGGGCTACGCAGTATTTT.

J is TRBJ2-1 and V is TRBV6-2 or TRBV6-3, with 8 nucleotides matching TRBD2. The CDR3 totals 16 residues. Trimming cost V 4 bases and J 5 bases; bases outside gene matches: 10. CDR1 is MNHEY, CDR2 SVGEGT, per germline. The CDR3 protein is CASSSFRGRPDNEQFF. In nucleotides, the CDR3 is TGTGCCAGCAGTTCTTTTCGCGGGAGGCCTGACAATGAGCAGTTCTTC.

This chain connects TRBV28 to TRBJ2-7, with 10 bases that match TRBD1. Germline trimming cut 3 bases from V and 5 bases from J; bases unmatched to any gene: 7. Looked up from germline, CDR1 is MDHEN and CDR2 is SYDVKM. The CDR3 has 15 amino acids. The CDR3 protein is CASSFVDRGLDEQYF. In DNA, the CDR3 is TGTGCCAGCAGTTTCGTTGACAGGGGGCTGGACGAGCAGTACTTC.

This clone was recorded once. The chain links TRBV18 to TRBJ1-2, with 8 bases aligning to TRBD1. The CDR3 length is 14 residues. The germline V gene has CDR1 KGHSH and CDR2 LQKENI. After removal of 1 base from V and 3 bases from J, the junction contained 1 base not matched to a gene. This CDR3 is CASSPQQGDYGYTF. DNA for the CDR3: TGTGCCAGCTCACCACAACAGGGGGACTATGGCTACACCTTC. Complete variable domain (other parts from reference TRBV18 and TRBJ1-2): NAGVMQNPRHLVRRRGQEARLRCSPMKGHSHVYWYRQLPEEGLKFMVYLQKENIIDESGMPKERFSAEFPKEGPSILRIQQVVRGDSAAYFCASSPQQGDYGYTFGSGTRLTVV.

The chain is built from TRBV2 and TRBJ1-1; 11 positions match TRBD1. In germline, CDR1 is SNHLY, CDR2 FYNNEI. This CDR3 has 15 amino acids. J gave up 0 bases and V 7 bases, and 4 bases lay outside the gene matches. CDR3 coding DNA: TGTGCCAGCACGGGACAGGGGGGATTGAACACTGAAGCTTTCTTT. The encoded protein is CASTGQGGLNTEAFF.

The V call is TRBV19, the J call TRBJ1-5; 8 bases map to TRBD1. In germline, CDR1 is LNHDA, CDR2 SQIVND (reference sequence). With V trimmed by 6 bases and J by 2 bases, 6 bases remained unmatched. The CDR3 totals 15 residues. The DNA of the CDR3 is TGTGCCAGTAGATTGGGACAGGCCGGCAATCAGCCCCAGCATTTT. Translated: CASRLGQAGNQPQHF.

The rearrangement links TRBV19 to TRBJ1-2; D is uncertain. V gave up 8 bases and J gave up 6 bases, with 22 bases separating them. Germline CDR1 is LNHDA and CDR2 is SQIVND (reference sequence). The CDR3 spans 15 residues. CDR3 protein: CASLPTGNGGDGYTF. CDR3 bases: TGTGCCAGTTTACCAACGGGGAATGGAGGAGATGGCTACACCTTC.

In DNA form, the CDR3 reads TGTGCCAGCAGCACTAGCGGGGGGCCGGCTAGCACAGATACGCAGTATTTT. Its translation is CASSTSGGPASTDTQYF. The chain recombines TRBV7-3 with TRBJ2-3; 12 bases match TRBD2. CDR3 length: 17 residues. The germline V gene encodes CDR1 SGHTA and CDR2 FQGTGA. V shed 5 bases, J shed 0 bases, and the junction held 6 bases outside the gene matches.

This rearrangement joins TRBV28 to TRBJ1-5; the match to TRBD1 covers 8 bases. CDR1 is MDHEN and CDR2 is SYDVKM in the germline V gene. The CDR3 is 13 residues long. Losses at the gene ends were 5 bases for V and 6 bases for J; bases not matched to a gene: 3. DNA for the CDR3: TGTGCCAGCAGTCTGACAGGGGTTCAGCCCCAGCATTTT. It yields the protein CASSLTGVQPQHF.

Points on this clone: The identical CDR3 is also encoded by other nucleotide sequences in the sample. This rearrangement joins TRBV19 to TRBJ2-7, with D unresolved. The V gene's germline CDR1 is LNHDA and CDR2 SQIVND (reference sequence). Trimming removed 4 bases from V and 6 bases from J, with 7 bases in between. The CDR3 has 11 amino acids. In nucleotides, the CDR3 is TGTGCCAGTAGTACCCTCGGCGAGCAGTACTTC. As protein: CASSTLGEQYF.

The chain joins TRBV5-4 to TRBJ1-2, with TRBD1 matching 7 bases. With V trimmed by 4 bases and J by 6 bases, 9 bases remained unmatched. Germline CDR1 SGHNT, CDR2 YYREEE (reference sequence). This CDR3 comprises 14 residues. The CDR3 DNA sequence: TGTGCCAGCAGCCCTCGGGACAGAATGGATGGCTACACCTTC. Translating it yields CASSPRDRMDGYTF.

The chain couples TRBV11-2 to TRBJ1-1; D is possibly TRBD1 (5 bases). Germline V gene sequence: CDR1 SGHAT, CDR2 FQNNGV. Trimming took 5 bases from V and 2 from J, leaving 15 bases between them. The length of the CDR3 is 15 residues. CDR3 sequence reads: CASSGQIRVNTEAFF. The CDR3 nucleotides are TGTGCCAGCAGCGGACAAATACGAGTTAACACTGAAGCTTTCTTT. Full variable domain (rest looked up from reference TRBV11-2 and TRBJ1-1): EAGVAQSPRYKIIEKRQSVAFWCNPISGHATLYWYQQILGQGPKLLIQFQNNGVVDDSQLPKDRFSAERLKGVDSTLKIQPAKLEDSAVYLCASSGQIRVNTEAFFGQGTRLTVV.

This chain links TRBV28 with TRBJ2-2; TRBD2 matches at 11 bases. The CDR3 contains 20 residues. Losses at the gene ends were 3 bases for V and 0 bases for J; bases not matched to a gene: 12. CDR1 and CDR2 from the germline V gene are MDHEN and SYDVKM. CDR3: CASSLGLAEQWAPNTGELFF. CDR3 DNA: TGTGCCAGCAGTTTGGGACTAGCGGAGCAATGGGCCCCGAACACCGGGGAGCTGTTTTTT.

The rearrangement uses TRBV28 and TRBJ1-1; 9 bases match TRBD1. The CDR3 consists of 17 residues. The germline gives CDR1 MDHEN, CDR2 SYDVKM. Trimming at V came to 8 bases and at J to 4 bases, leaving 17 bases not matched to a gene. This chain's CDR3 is CASDGFTGGDGSTEAFF. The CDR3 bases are TGTGCCAGCGATGGATTTACAGGGGGCGATGGGAGCACTGAAGCTTTCTTT.

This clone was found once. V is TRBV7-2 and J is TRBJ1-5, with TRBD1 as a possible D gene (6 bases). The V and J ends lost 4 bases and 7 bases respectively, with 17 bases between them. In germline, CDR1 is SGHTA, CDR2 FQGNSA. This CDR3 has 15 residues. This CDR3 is CASSWLPGVDQPQHF. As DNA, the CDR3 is TGTGCCAGCAGCTGGCTCCCAGGGGTAGACCAGCCCCAGCATTTT.

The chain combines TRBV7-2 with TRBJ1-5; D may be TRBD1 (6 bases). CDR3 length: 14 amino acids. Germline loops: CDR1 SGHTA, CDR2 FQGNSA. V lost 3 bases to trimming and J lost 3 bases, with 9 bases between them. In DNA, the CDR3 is TGTGCCAGCAGCTTCGGACAGTACAATCAGCCCCAGCATTTT. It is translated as CASSFGQYNQPQHF.